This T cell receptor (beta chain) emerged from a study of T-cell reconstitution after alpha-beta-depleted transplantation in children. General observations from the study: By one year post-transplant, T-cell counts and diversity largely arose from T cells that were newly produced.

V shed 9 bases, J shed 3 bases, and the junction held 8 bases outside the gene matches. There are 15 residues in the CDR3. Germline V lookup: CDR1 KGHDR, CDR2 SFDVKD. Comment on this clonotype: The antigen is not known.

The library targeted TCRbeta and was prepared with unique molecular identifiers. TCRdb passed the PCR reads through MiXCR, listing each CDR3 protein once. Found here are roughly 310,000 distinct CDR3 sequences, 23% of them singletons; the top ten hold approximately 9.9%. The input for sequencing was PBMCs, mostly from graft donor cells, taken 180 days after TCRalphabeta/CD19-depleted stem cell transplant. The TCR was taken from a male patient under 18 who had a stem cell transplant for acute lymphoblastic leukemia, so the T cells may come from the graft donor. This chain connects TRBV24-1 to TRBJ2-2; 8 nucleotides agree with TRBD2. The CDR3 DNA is TGTGCCACCTCGGCCGGGACTAGGCACACCGGGGAGCTGTTTTTT. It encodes CATSAGTRHTGELFF.